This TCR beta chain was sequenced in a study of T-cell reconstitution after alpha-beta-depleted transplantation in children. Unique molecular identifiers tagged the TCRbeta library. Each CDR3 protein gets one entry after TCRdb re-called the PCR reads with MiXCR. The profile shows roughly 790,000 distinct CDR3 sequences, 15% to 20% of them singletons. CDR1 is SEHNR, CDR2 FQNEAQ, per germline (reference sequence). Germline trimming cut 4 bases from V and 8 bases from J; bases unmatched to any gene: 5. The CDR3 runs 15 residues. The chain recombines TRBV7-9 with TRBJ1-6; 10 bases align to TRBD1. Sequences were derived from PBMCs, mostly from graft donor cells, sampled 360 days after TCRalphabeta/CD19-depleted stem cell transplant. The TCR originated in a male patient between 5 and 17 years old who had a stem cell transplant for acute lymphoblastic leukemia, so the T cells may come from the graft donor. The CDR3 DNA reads TGTGCCAGCAGCTATTCCGGGACAGGGGATTCACCCCTCCACTTT. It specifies CASSYSGTGDSPLHF. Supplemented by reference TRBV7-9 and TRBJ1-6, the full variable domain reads DTGVSQNPRHKITKRGQNVTFRCDPISEHNRLYWYRQTLGQGPEFLTYFQNEAQLEKSRLLSDRFSAERPKGSFSTLEIQRTEQGDSAMYLCASSYSGTGDSPLHFGNGTRLTVT.